Each of the 10 T cell receptor beta chains below was sequenced from the same sample in a study of immune cell composition in non-small cell lung cancer. Measured with immunoSEQ multiplex PCR; TCRdb has only the in-frame clones, and not every one. The repertoire holds over 12,000 clones, about 69% seen once, with 6% to 9% in the top ten. The sequenced material came from lung tumor tissue. The source is a human donor with non-small cell lung cancer.

CDR3 nucleotides: TGTGCCAGCTTACAGGGGAGGAACACCGGGGAGCTGTTTTTT. It encodes CASLQGRNTGELFF. This chain links TRBV6-1 with TRBJ2-2, with 7 bases that match TRBD1. CDR1 and CDR2 (germline): MNHNS, SASEGT. V shed 8 bases, J shed 1 base, and the junction held 4 bases outside the gene matches. This CDR3 spans 14 amino acids.

A few counts support this clone. This chain uses TRBV5-1 with TRBJ2-6; 10 positions match TRBD1. The V segment lost 2 bases and the J segment 1 base; nucleotides outside the gene matches: 9. Germline V gene sequence: CDR1 SGHRS, CDR2 YFSETQ. This CDR3 has 19 residues. The CDR3, as DNA: TGCGCCAGCAGCTTTCGGACAGGGGGGGTCATATCTGGGGCCAACGTCCTGACTTTC. Translating it yields CASSFRTGGVISGANVLTF.

The genes are TRBV25-1 and TRBJ1-5; no clear D gene. Per germline, CDR1 MGHDK and CDR2 SYGVNS. The V end was cut by 6 bases, the J end by 4 bases, with 19 bases between. The CDR3 length is 16 residues. CDR3 in amino acids: CASRPTVTLRNQPQHF. In nucleotides, the CDR3 is TGTGCCAGCAGGCCCACAGTCACGTTGAGAAATCAGCCCCAGCATTTT.

V gene TRBV6-1 combines with J gene TRBJ1-1; no firm D call. V was clipped by 0 bases and J by 0 bases, with 8 bases between them. CDR1 and CDR2 (germline): MNHNS, SASEGT. The CDR3 has 15 amino acids. The CDR3 loop is CASSEARQMNTEAFF. DNA of the CDR3: TGTGCCAGCAGTGAAGCTCGACAAATGAACACTGAAGCTTTCTTT.

This clone was seen only once. The rearrangement links TRBV4-3 to TRBJ1-2; TRBD1 matches 8 bases. This CDR3 region has 15 residues. The germline CDR1 and CDR2 sequences are LGHNA and YSLEER. Trimming cost V 0 bases and J 6 bases; bases outside gene matches: 6. Written as DNA, the CDR3 is TGCGCCAGCAGCCAAGAGTGGACAGGGAGTAATGGCTACACCTTC. Translation: CASSQEWTGSNGYTF.

The chain couples TRBV9 to TRBJ2-7; TRBD2 might be the D (5 bases). V lost 0 bases and J lost 4, with 14 bases in between. The CDR3 contains 15 residues. The germline V gene encodes CDR1 SGDLS and CDR2 YYNGEE. The CDR3 is CASSVGGFGVYEQYF. The CDR3 DNA sequence: TGTGCCAGCAGCGTAGGGGGATTCGGGGTTTACGAGCAGTACTTC. Combining the CDR3 with reference TRBV9 and TRBJ2-7 gives the whole variable domain DSGVTQTPKHLITATGQRVTLRCSPRSGDLSVYWYQQSLDQGLQFLIQYYNGEERAKGNILERFSAQQFPDLHSELNLSSLELGDSALYFCASSVGGFGVYEQYFGPGTRLTVT.

The J gene is TRBJ1-2, the V gene TRBV7-2; D gene uncertain. The CDR3 has 14 amino acids. Trimming stripped 3 bases from V and 4 bases from J, with 12 bases between. Germline CDR1 and CDR2: SGHTA and FQGNSA. The CDR3: CASSFTRERYGYTF. For the CDR3, the DNA is TGTGCCAGCAGCTTTACGAGGGAACGCTATGGCTACACCTTC.

V is TRBV7-2 and J is TRBJ1-4; the match to TRBD1 covers 9 bases. CDR3 size: 13 residues. After removal of 3 bases from V and 8 bases from J, the junction contained 1 base not matched to a gene. Germline values: CDR1 SGHTA, CDR2 FQGNSA. CDR3 sequence reads: CASSFGQGEKLFF. CDR3 coding DNA: TGTGCCAGCAGCTTTGGACAGGGGGAAAAACTGTTTTTT.

The chain has TRBV7-9 and TRBJ2-7; D perhaps matches TRBD1 (6 bases). Germline V lookup: CDR1 SEHNR, CDR2 FQNEAQ (reference sequence). With 4 bases removed from V and 5 bases from J, the gap between germline ends came to 9 bases. The CDR3 is made up of 12 amino acids. CDR3 bases: TGTGCCAGCAGCTGGGGGCAGAACGAGCAGTACTTC. It encodes CASSWGQNEQYF.

The chain links TRBV18 to TRBJ2-3; 11 nucleotides align to TRBD2. The CDR3 contains 15 residues. The J segment lost 5 bases and the V segment lost 3 bases, leaving 4 bases of the junction unmatched. The germline gives CDR1 KGHSH, CDR2 LQKENI. The CDR3 sequence is CASSPIAGGKDTQYF. CDR3 in DNA: TGTGCCAGCTCACCGATAGCGGGGGGGAAAGATACGCAGTATTTT. The full variable domain, its missing parts supplied by reference TRBV18 and TRBJ2-3, is NAGVMQNPRHLVRRRGQEARLRCSPMKGHSHVYWYRQLPEEGLKFMVYLQKENIIDESGMPKERFSAEFPKEGPSILRIQQVVRGDSAAYFCASSPIAGGKDTQYFGPGTRLTVL.